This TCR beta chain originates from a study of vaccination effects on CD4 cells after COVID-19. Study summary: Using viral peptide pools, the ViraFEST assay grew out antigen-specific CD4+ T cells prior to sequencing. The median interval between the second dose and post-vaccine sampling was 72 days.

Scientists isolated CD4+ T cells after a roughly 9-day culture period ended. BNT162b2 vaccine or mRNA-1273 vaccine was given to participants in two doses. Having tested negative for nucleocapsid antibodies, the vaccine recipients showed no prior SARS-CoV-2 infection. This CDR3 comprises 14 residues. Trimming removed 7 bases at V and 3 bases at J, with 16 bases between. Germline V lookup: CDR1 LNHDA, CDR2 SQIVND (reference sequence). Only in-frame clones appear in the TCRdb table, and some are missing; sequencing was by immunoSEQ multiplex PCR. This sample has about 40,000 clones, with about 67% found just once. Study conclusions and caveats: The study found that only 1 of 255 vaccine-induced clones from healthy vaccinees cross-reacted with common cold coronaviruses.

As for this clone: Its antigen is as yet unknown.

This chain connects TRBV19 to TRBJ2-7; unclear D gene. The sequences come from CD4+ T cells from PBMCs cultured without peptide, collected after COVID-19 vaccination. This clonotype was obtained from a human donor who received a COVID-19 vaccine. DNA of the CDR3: TGTGCCAGTAAAAGGTCGACGGGTTACTACGAGCAGTACTTC. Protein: CASKRSTGYYEQYF.